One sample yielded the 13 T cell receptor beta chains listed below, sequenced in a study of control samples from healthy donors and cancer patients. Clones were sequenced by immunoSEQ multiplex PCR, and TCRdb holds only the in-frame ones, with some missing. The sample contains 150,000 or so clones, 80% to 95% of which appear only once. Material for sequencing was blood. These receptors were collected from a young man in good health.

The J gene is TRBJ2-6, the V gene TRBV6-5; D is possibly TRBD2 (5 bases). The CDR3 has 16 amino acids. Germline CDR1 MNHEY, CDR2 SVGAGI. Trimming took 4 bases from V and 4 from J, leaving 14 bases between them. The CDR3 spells CASSSIGRYGANVLTF. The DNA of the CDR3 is TGTGCCAGCAGTTCCATAGGGAGATACGGGGCCAACGTCCTGACTTTC.

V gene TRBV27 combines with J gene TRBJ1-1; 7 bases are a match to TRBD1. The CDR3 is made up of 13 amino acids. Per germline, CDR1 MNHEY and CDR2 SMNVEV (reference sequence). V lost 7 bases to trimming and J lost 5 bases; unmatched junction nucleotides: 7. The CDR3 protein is CASNTPGGTEAFF. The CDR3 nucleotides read TGTGCCAGCAATACACCAGGGGGGACTGAAGCTTTCTTT.

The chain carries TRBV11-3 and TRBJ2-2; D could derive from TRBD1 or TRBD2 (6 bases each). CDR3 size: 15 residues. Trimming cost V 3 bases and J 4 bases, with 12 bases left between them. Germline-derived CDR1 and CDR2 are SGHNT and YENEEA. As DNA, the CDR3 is TGTGCCAGCAGCTTGGAGGGGGTTGGCACCGGGGAGCTGTTTTTT. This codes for CASSLEGVGTGELFF.

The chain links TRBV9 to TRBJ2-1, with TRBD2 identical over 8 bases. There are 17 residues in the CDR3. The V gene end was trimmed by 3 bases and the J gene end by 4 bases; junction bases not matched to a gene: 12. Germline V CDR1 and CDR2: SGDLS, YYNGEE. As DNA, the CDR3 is TGTGCCAGCAGCGCTATTAGCGGGGCCATTGTATACAATGAGCAGTTCTTC. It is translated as CASSAISGAIVYNEQFF.

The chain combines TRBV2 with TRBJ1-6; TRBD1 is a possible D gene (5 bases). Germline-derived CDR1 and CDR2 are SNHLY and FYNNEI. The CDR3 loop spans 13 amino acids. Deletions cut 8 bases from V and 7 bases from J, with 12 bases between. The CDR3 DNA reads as TGTGCCAGCGGTCGGGGCCTAAATTCACCCCTCCACTTT. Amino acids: CASGRGLNSPLHF.

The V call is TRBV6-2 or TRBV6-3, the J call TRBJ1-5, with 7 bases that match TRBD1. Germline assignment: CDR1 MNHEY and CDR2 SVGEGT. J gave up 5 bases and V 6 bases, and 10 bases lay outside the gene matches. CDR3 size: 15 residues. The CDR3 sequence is CASSSGQSIYQPQHF. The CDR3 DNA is TGTGCCAGCAGCTCGGGACAGTCGATCTATCAGCCCCAGCATTTT.

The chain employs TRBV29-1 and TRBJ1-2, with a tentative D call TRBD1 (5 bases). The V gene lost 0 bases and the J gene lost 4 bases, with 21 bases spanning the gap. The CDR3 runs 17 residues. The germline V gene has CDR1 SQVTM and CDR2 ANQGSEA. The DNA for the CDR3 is TGCAGCGTTGAAGAGTTGTCTAAGGGAGGGGACCCCTATGGCTACACCTTC. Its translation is CSVEELSKGGDPYGYTF.

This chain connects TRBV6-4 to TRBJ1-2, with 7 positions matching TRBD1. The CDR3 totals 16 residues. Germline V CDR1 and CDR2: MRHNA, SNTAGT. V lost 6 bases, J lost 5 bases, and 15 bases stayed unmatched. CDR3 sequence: CASRWTGQRPRYGYTF. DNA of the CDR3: TGTGCCAGCAGGTGGACAGGCCAACGTCCCCGATATGGCTACACCTTC.

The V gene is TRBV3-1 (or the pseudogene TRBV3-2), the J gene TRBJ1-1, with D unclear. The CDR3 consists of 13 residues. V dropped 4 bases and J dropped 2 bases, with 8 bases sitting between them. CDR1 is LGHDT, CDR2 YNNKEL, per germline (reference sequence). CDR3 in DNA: TGTGCCAGCAGCCTAGAGGGTAACACTGAAGCTTTCTTT. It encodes CASSLEGNTEAFF.

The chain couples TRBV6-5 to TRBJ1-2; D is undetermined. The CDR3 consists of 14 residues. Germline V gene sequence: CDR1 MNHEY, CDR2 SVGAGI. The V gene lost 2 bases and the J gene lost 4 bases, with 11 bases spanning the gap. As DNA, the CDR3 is TGTGCCAGCAGTTACGGACGGAACGTCTATGGCTACACCTTC. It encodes CASSYGRNVYGYTF.

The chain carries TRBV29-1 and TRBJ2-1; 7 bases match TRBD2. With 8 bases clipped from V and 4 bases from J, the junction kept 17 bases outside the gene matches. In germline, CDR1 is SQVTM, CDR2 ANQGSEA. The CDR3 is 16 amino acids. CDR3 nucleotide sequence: TGCAGCCACATGGGAGGAGGACTAGGAGTTTACAATGAGCAGTTCTTC. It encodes CSHMGGGLGVYNEQFF.

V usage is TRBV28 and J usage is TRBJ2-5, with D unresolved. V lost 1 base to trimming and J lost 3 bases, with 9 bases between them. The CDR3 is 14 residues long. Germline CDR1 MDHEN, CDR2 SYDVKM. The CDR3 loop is CASSLSLPEETQYF. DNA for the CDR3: TGTGCCAGCAGTTTATCCCTCCCAGAAGAGACCCAGTACTTC.

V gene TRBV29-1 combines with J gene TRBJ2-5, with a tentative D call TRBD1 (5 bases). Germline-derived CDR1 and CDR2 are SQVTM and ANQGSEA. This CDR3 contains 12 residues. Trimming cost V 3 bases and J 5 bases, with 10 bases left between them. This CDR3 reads CSVEGPGETQYF. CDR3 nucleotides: TGCAGCGTTGAGGGGCCCGGGGAGACCCAGTACTTC.